Below, one T cell receptor (beta chain) is given with its context. The antigen remains undetermined. This sample was included in a study of cytomegalovirus exposure and HLA in healthy donors. About the research overall: Both the 100 to 150 validation repertoires and the approximately 700 first-cohort repertoires used the same platform, as reported by a later analysis. Study conclusions and caveats: Rarity held for most TCR sequences, but there were some public TCRs that occurred in many donors. According to reports, the classifier identified cytomegalovirus status with high specificity and sensitivity.

Some clones are missing from TCRdb's copy, which holds only in-frame ones; the method was immunoSEQ multiplex PCR. The data hold around 94,000 clones, with about 95% observed a single time. CDR1 is SNHLY, CDR2 FYNNEI, per germline. V gave up 2 bases and J gave up 8 bases; unmatched junction bases: 18. The CDR3 is made up of 18 amino acids. The rearrangement uses TRBV2 and TRBJ1-2; 9 bases align to TRBD1. This TCR was recovered from a woman between 18 and 30 years old in good health and CMV-seronegative. The specimen was PBMCs. CDR3 nucleotides: TGTGCCAGCAGTGAACCCCGGGACAGGGACGTAGTCGGTCAGGGCTACACCTTC. Translating gives CASSEPRDRDVVGQGYTF.